This T cell receptor beta chain was identified in a study of shared clonotypes between healthy human individuals. For this clone: Antigen: not known.

Notes on the study in general: Shared clonotypes: about 5% naive CD4, under 4% naive CD8, 2.3% memory CD4, 0.35% to 0.5% memory CD8. Only blood underwent sampling, and tissue repertoires likely differ.

CDR1 and CDR2 from the germline V gene are SGHTA and FQGNSA. Trimming stripped 1 base from V and 2 bases from J, with 6 bases between. The CDR3 is made up of 14 amino acids. The protocol was immunoSEQ multiplex PCR, while the TCRdb copy is restricted to in-frame clones and leaves out a portion. This table holds 850,000 to 1,200,000 clones, 65% to 75% found once. Healthy and HIV-negative, the adult donors had no recent acute infections or vaccinations. This sequence joins TRBV7-2 and TRBJ1-3; the D is unclear. Sequenced input: memory CD4+ T cells sorted from blood. Subset indicated: CD45RA-negative fraction. The origin of this receptor is a man aged 18 to 30 in good health. In DNA form, the CDR3 reads TGTGCCAGCAGCTTAGGAGGGACTGGAAACACCATATATTTT. Translation gives CASSLGGTGNTIYF.